This T cell receptor beta chain emerged from a study of CD8 T cells in ankylosing spondylitis. Study-level findings and limits: Some of these motif variants have turned up before, in reports on reactive arthritis synovial fluid and blood. Disease-linked clones reportedly showed significant enrichment in matched ankylosing spondylitis synovial fluid.

With molecular barcodes, quantitative 5'-RACE was used to make the TCR beta libraries. TCRdb reprocessed the 5' RACE reads with MiXCR, giving one entry per CDR3 protein. The repertoire holds under 250,000 distinct CDR3 sequences, with around 32% as singletons. Germline values: CDR1 MNHEY, CDR2 SMNVEV (reference sequence). CDR3 size: 14 residues. The V segment lost 6 bases and the J segment 4 bases; nucleotides outside the gene matches: 9. This clonotype showed up many times. The antigen is unknown. Sequencing input: blood, either unsorted or a sorted T cell fraction (not recorded which). The TCR originated in a male donor with ankylosing spondylitis or in good health (not recorded which). The gene calls are TRBV27 and TRBJ2-7, with TRBD1 matching over 7 bases. CDR3 coding DNA: TGTGCCAGCAGCATCCGGCAGGGGGTGTACGAGCAGTACTTC. Its translation is CASSIRQGVYEQYF.